These 19 T cell receptor beta chains originate from one sample sequenced in a study of blood T cells in healthy people across ages. A J-beta primer mix and a sample-barcoded 5' primer were used in a second PCR of roughly 6 to 12 cycles. TCRdb re-called the 5' RACE reads with MiXCR, one entry per CDR3 protein. The repertoire consists of 780,000 or so distinct CDR3 sequences, with about 61% occurring once and the leading ten covering approximately 24%. The sample taken for sequencing was blood. These receptors all come from a middle-aged man in good health.

This clonotype turned up a few times. The genes are TRBV5-5 and TRBJ1-2; 10 positions match TRBD1. V lost 4 bases, J lost 2 bases, and 8 bases stayed unmatched. In germline, CDR1 is SGHKS, CDR2 YYEKEE (reference sequence). This CDR3 has 16 amino acids. The CDR3 region is CASSPEMGQGNYGYTF. CDR3 nucleotide sequence: TGTGCCAGCAGCCCGGAGATGGGACAGGGGAACTATGGCTACACCTTC.

The V call is TRBV12-3 or TRBV12-4, the J call TRBJ2-1, with 11 bases lining up with TRBD1. The CDR3 runs 15 residues. V lost 6 bases, J lost 7 bases, and 8 bases stayed unmatched. The CDR3 DNA reads as TGTGCCAGCAGGTCCGGGACAGGGGGATTAAATGAGCAGTTCTTC. Its protein product is CASRSGTGGLNEQFF.

The V and J genes are TRBV4-3 and TRBJ2-3, with TRBD2 matching 12 bases. The V gene end was trimmed by 2 bases and the J gene end by 0 bases; junction bases not matched to a gene: 3. This CDR3 has 17 residues. Looked up from germline, CDR1 is LGHNA and CDR2 is YSLEER. CDR3 loop: CASSQIGTSGSTDTQYF. CDR3 DNA: TGCGCCAGCAGCCAAATCGGGACTAGCGGGAGCACAGATACGCAGTATTTT.

The gene calls are TRBV10-3 and TRBJ1-6; TRBD1 matches at 9 bases. V was clipped by 4 bases and J by 10 bases; unmatched bases: 5. The CDR3 runs 14 residues. Germline CDR1 is ENHRY and CDR2 is SYGVKD. Here the CDR3 DNA reads TGTGCCATCAGTGCAACAGGGGGCAGGTCACCCCTCCACTTT. Protein: CAISATGGRSPLHF.

V is TRBV7-3 and J is TRBJ2-3; TRBD2 matches at 9 bases. The CDR3 covers 18 residues. Looked up from germline, CDR1 is SGHTA and CDR2 is FQGTGA. The trim removed 0 bases at V and 4 bases at J, leaving 11 bases unmatched. Here the CDR3 DNA reads TGTGCCAGCAGCTTAACCCCCCGACTGCGGGGGGGTGCAGATACGCAGTATTTT. Translated, it gives CASSLTPRLRGGADTQYF.

In this sample, this clonotype turned up a few times. J is TRBJ2-3 and V is TRBV29-1; TRBD2 agrees at 9 bases. Germline V gives CDR1 SQVTM, CDR2 ANQGSEA. The V gene end was trimmed by 2 bases and the J gene end by 0 bases; junction bases not matched to a gene: 6. The CDR3 loop spans 16 amino acids. The CDR3 is CSVESGGHASTDTQYF. CDR3 sequence (DNA): TGCAGCGTTGAAAGCGGGGGGCACGCTAGCACAGATACGCAGTATTTT.

This clonotype appeared a few times. The gene calls are TRBV12-3 or TRBV12-4 and TRBJ2-2; TRBD1 is a possible D gene (6 bases). CDR3 length equals 14 residues. V shed 6 bases and J shed 6 bases, with 14 bases lying between them. The CDR3 bases are TGTGCCAGCAGCCGAACAACAGGGCCCGGGGAGCTGTTTTTT. It yields the protein CASSRTTGPGELFF.

In this sample, this clonotype turned up a few times. V is TRBV7-2 and J is TRBJ2-7, with 16 nucleotides matching TRBD2. V shed 5 bases, J shed 9 bases, and the junction held 13 bases outside the gene matches. CDR1 and CDR2 (germline): SGHTA, FQGNSA. The CDR3 runs 17 residues. The CDR3 reads CASSTGTSGRVMAVQYF. The CDR3, as DNA: TGTGCCAGCAGCACAGGGACTAGCGGGAGGGTCATGGCTGTGCAGTACTTC.

This chain connects TRBV14 to TRBJ1-1; D call uncertain. The germline gives CDR1 SGHDN, CDR2 FVKESK. There are 14 residues in the CDR3. The V and J ends lost 0 bases and 1 base respectively, with 6 bases between them. Here the CDR3 reads CASSQDSRNTEAFF. The CDR3 coding sequence is TGTGCCAGCAGCCAAGATAGCAGGAACACTGAAGCTTTCTTT.

V is TRBV5-5 and J is TRBJ2-1; 7 nucleotides match TRBD2. The J segment lost 8 bases and the V segment lost 5 bases, leaving 19 bases of the junction unmatched. CDR3 length: 17 amino acids. Per the germline V gene, CDR1 is SGHKS and CDR2 is YYEKEE (reference sequence). The DNA for the CDR3 is TGTGCCAGCAGTTTCGGGGTCGGGCGGGAGAATGTGGATGAGCAGTTCTTC. The encoded protein is CASSFGVGRENVDEQFF.

The rearrangement uses TRBV11-1 and TRBJ2-3; TRBD1 or TRBD2 may be the D gene (5 bases each). V was cut by 6 bases and J by 7 bases, with 23 bases left in between. CDR3 length: 16 residues. Germline V gene sequence: CDR1 SGHAT, CDR2 FQDESV (reference sequence). The CDR3 protein is CASSLRRSGSRNTQYF. CDR3 coding DNA: TGTGCCAGCAGTTTAAGGAGGTCAGGGTCGAGGAATACGCAGTATTTT.

The gene calls are TRBV29-1 and TRBJ2-7, with no clear D. Between the trimmed V and J ends, which lost 3 bases and 4 bases, there was a span of 7 bases. The CDR3 is 11 amino acids. The V gene's germline CDR1 is SQVTM and CDR2 ANQGSEA. CDR3 sequence: CSVDSGYEQYF. Here the CDR3 DNA reads TGCAGCGTTGACTCCGGTTACGAGCAGTACTTC.

The chain has TRBV20-1 and TRBJ1-1; 9 nucleotides agree with TRBD1. With 5 bases clipped from V and 4 bases from J, the junction kept 5 bases outside the gene matches. The CDR3 is 13 residues long. Germline CDR1 and CDR2: DFQATT and SNEGSKA (reference sequence). CDR3 residues: CSAGGQGATEAFF. CDR3 sequence (DNA): TGCAGTGCTGGGGGACAGGGCGCCACTGAAGCTTTCTTT.

The J gene is TRBJ2-5, the V gene TRBV2; TRBD1 agrees at 8 bases. Germline V gene lookup returns CDR1 SNHLY and CDR2 FYNNEI. J lost 2 bases, V lost 7 bases, and 9 bases had no gene match. The CDR3 totals 15 residues. CDR3 coding DNA: TGTGCCAGCAACGACCCAGGGGGCAAACAAGAGACCCAGTACTTC. Translation: CASNDPGGKQETQYF.

J is TRBJ2-1 and V is TRBV7-2; D remains ambiguous. With 4 bases removed from V and 7 bases from J, the gap between germline ends came to 11 bases. CDR1 and CDR2 from the germline V gene are SGHTA and FQGNSA. The CDR3 extends over 13 amino acids. Written as DNA, the CDR3 is TGTGCCAGCAGCTCCCCGGTAAGGAATGAGCAGTTCTTC. The encoded protein is CASSSPVRNEQFF.

The chain is built from TRBV5-1 and TRBJ2-5, with D perhaps given as TRBD1 or TRBD2 (6 bases each). Trimming removed 3 bases at V and 1 base at J, with 19 bases between. CDR3 length: 17 residues. CDR1 and CDR2 from the germline V gene are SGHRS and YFSETQ. The CDR3 DNA is TGCGCCAGCAGCTCCCGGGCTCACACGGGGGCCCAAGAGACCCAGTACTTC. Encoded protein: CASSSRAHTGAQETQYF.

In this sample, this clonotype turned up a few times. This rearrangement joins TRBV20-1 to TRBJ2-3; D is perhaps TRBD1 or TRBD2 (5 bases each). Trimming pared 3 bases from V and 0 bases from J, leaving 16 bases between. The CDR3 length is 16 residues. CDR1 and CDR2 from the germline V gene are DFQATT and SNEGSKA (reference sequence). CDR3 sequence (DNA): TGCAGTGCTAGTGGGACGTTGCACGCTAGCACAGATACGCAGTATTTT. Translated, it gives CSASGTLHASTDTQYF.

The chain links TRBV28 to TRBJ2-1, with D possibly TRBD1 on 7 matching bases. V lost 1 base to trimming and J lost 4 bases, with 11 bases between them. The CDR3 totals 15 residues. Germline CDR1 is MDHEN and CDR2 is SYDVKM. CDR3 sequence reads: CASSLLGGQYNEQFF. The DNA of the CDR3 is TGTGCCAGCAGTTTATTGGGGGGACAGTACAATGAGCAGTTCTTC. Full variable domain (remainder filled in from reference TRBV28 and TRBJ2-1): DVKVTQSSRYLVKRTGEKVFLECVQDMDHENMFWYRQDPGLGLRLIYFSYDVKMKEKGDIPEGYSVSREKKERFSLILESASTNQTSMYLCASSLLGGQYNEQFFGPGTRLTVL.

This clonotype was seen just once. V and J are TRBV7-2 and TRBJ2-1; D call uncertain. The germline V gene has CDR1 SGHTA and CDR2 FQGNSA. Trimming left V 5 bases short and J 4 bases short, with 15 bases between. The CDR3 loop spans 15 amino acids. The CDR3 DNA is TGTGCCAGCAGCCTTGCAGGTGACAAATACAATGAGCAGTTCTTC. This gives the protein CASSLAGDKYNEQFF.